These T cell receptor beta chains were read from a single sample in a study of T cells in tuberculosis. Some clones are missing from TCRdb's copy, which holds only in-frame ones; the method was immunoSEQ multiplex PCR. The sample has 70,000 to 95,000 clones, under 95% seen once. Sequenced: CD1b-GMM tetramer-negative cells sorted from PBMCs. These receptors originate from an adult woman with latent tuberculosis. CDR3s include the opening cysteine and the closing phenylalanine or tryptophan. The D gene is left open where the match is weak. Size is omitted from some rows. Given values are once, few, many or a class for expanded clones.

clone_size,j_call,d_call,v_call,cdr3_aa
-,TRBJ2-1,TRBD2,TRBV11-2,CASSLEGSGGAYEQFF
-,TRBJ1-6,TRBD1,TRBV2,CASTGTGASPLHF
-,TRBJ2-2,-,TRBV21-1,CASSKVNRGDTGELFF
-,TRBJ2-3,-,TRBV7-2,CASSLAGGQDTQYF
-,TRBJ1-3,-,TRBV5-1,CASSTNRERAGNTIYF
-,TRBJ2-7,TRBD1,TRBV6-1,CASRGQVSYEQYF
-,TRBJ2-3,-,TRBV29-1,CSIQQGLGTDTQYF
-,TRBJ1-3,-,TRBV27,CASSSHGSGNTIYF
once,TRBJ1-6,-,TRBV7-6,CASSLRGSSPLHF
-,TRBJ2-7,-,TRBV30,CAWSVSGILYEQYF
once,TRBJ2-5,-,TRBV5-6,CASSLAGRGQETQYF
-,TRBJ2-7,TRBD1,TRBV4-1,CASSQDITGTAYEQYF
-,TRBJ1-2,TRBD1,TRBV28,CATGQGTHYGYTF
-,TRBJ2-2,TRBD1,TRBV7-6,CASSHGQGVVDTGELFF
-,TRBJ1-1,-,TRBV14,CASSQPPYRPPMNTEAFF
-,TRBJ1-5,TRBD1,TRBV7-9,CASSAGTGGGQPQHF
-,TRBJ2-3,TRBD2,TRBV19,CASSWSGGAGGSTDTQYF
-,TRBJ1-5,TRBD1,TRBV28,CASSNGQGSQPQHF
-,TRBJ2-1,-,TRBV14,CASSQSYNEQFF
-,TRBJ1-1,-,TRBV7-7,CASSPSMNTEAFF
-,TRBJ2-6,-,TRBV15,CATSRDTGRGANVLTF
-,TRBJ1-2,-,TRBV29-1,CSVLDGMGGGYTF
-,TRBJ1-4,-,TRBV14,CASRPGKAATNEKLFF
-,TRBJ1-4,-,TRBV29-1,CSVVGAATNEKLFF
-,TRBJ1-5,TRBD1,TRBV28,CASSPRDSYVTRAQHF
-,TRBJ1-5,-,TRBV15,CATSLNRVNQPQHF
once,TRBJ2-2,-,TRBV27,CASSRAGGELFF
-,TRBJ2-3,TRBD2,TRBV7-2,CASSLGSSGGSTDTQYF
-,TRBJ1-5,TRBD1,TRBV5-1,CASSLLGQSNQPQHF
-,TRBJ1-1,-,TRBV30,CARSGDRFEAFF
-,TRBJ2-3,-,TRBV19,CASSAGVPTDTQYF
-,TRBJ1-2,TRBD1,TRBV27,CASSFSRQGANGYTF
few,TRBJ2-3,TRBD1,TRBV18,CASWGTGGTDTQYF
-,TRBJ2-7,-,TRBV7-9,CASSPTGRMGGEQYF
once,TRBJ2-7,TRBD1,TRBV30,CAWSVQGAIEQYF
-,TRBJ2-1,TRBD2,TRBV5-1,CASSPTSGGYNEQFF
-,TRBJ1-4,TRBD1,TRBV29-1,CSVRQGSNEKLFF
-,TRBJ1-2,TRBD1,TRBV5-1,CASSIRQGASYGYTF
once,TRBJ2-5,-,TRBV28,CASSLGTHQETQYF
few,TRBJ2-5,-,TRBV7-9,CASSLETFLRVQETQYF
-,TRBJ1-6,TRBD1,TRBV18,CASSPPGQGSPLHF
-,TRBJ2-1,TRBD1,TRBV6-4,CASSDSGTGDTNEQFF